Listed here are 26 T cell receptor beta chains from one sample, sequenced in a study of CXCR3-negative and CXCR3-positive naive CD8 T cells. Notes on the study in general: Relative to CXCR3-negative naive cells, CXCR3-positive naive cells had more hydrophobic TRB CDR3s.

These receptors are not linked to any known antigen. The libraries of TRB cDNA were constructed through 5' RACE using UMI labels. TCRdb reworked the 5' RACE reads into one entry per CDR3 protein, no DNA. The sample table sets out roughly 100,000 distinct CDR3 sequences. Material for sequencing was naive CXCR3+ CD8+ T cells from blood. The sample's subset: CD45RO-CCR7+CD27+CD95- naive CD8+ T cells expressing CXCR3 (TNR3+). The receptors were sampled from a human donor in good health. Some clones in this sample may be carry-over from other donors' samples.

V is TRBV25-1 and J is TRBJ2-7; TCRdb outputs TRBD1, but without DNA this stays unchecked. Per germline, CDR1 MGHDK and CDR2 SYGVNS. The CDR3 consists of 14 residues. CDR3 sequence: CASSEMGGDDEQYF.

The chain recombines TRBV29-1 with TRBJ2-2. The V gene's germline CDR1 is SQVTM and CDR2 ANQGSEA. This CDR3 contains 13 residues. The CDR3 spells CSVCLQNTGELFF.

The gene calls are TRBV6-2 or TRBV6-3 and TRBJ2-2; TCRdb proposes TRBD2, but this gene call is untestable without DNA. The CDR3 totals 17 residues. Looked up from germline, CDR1 is MNHEY and CDR2 is SVGEGT. This CDR3 is CASAGVEISLNTGELFF.

The rearrangement joins TRBV21-1 to TRBJ1-2; with no DNA, the TCRdb D assignment of TRBD1 cannot be verified. TRBV21-1 is deemed a pseudogene. This CDR3 spans 14 amino acids. CDR3 protein: CASLKGQGLYGYTF.

CDR3 residues: CASTPSGGYNEQFF. The chain employs TRBV12-3 or TRBV12-4 and TRBJ2-1; no DNA is available, so the TRBD2 call from TCRdb remains unchecked. This CDR3 has 14 residues.

The chain combines TRBV29-1 with TRBJ1-1. The CDR3 runs 12 residues. The germline V gene has CDR1 SQVTM and CDR2 ANQGSEA. CDR3 in amino acids: CSVETLYAEAFF.

This chain links TRBV3-1 with TRBJ2-7. The germline V gene has CDR1 LGHDT and CDR2 YNNKEL (reference sequence). The CDR3 is 14 amino acids. CDR3 sequence reads: CASSQGNSLYEQYF.

V is TRBV27 and J is TRBJ1-2. The CDR3 consists of 13 residues. Germline CDR1 is MNHEY and CDR2 is SMNVEV (reference sequence). The CDR3 here is CASSFGSSYGYTF.

The CDR3 spells CASSLGSGEQYF. The V and J genes are TRBV7-9 and TRBJ2-7; the D call from TCRdb, TRBD2, cannot be confirmed without DNA. The length of the CDR3 is 12 residues. Germline-derived CDR1 and CDR2 are SEHNR and FQNEAQ (reference sequence). The entire variable domain, with the rest obtained from reference TRBV7-9 and TRBJ2-7, is as follows: DTGVSQNPRHKITKRGQNVTFRCDPISEHNRLYWYRQTLGQGPEFLTYFQNEAQLEKSRLLSDRFSAERPKGSFSTLEIQRTEQGDSAMYLCASSLGSGEQYFGPGTRLTVT.

V is TRBV4-1 and J is TRBJ1-1; without DNA, the TCRdb call of TRBD1 cannot be checked. The V gene's germline CDR1 is MGHRA and CDR2 YSYEKL. CDR3 length equals 15 residues. CDR3 sequence: CASSLPVEGNTEAFF.

The chain has TRBV27 and TRBJ1-2; as DNA is missing, the TRBD1 call by TCRdb cannot be tested. This CDR3 is built from 14 residues. CDR1 is MNHEY, CDR2 SMNVEV, per germline (reference sequence). CDR3 amino acids: CASSFGTTGAGYTF.

The V call is TRBV7-9, the J call TRBJ2-1; TCRdb's D call, TRBD1, is unchecked because there is no DNA. CDR1 and CDR2 from the germline V gene are SEHNR and FQNEAQ (reference sequence). The CDR3 covers 15 residues. The CDR3 sequence is CASSLNDRSGDEQFF.

The V gene is TRBV12-3 or TRBV12-4, the J gene TRBJ2-7; TCRdb reports TRBD1, a call that lacks DNA to check it against. The CDR3 length is 14 residues. CDR3 region: CASMGAGDPYEQYF.

The chain has TRBV29-1 and TRBJ2-7; absent DNA, TCRdb's TRBD2 call cannot be checked. This CDR3 contains 17 residues. Germline CDR1 is SQVTM and CDR2 is ANQGSEA. The CDR3 sequence is CSVEGTEPPRGPYEQYF.

The V and J genes are TRBV6-5 and TRBJ2-7; TCRdb's D call, TRBD1, is unchecked because there is no DNA. Germline CDR1 and CDR2: MNHEY and SVGAGI. The CDR3 contains 14 residues. The CDR3 region is CASSSGTGFNLQYF.

CDR3 amino acids: CASSLGLADNEQFF. The chain is built from TRBV13 and TRBJ2-1. Per germline, CDR1 PRHDT and CDR2 FYEKMQ (reference sequence). The CDR3 is 14 amino acids.

The rearrangement uses TRBV9 and TRBJ1-2. The CDR3 spans 13 residues. Germline V gene data show CDR1 as SGDLS and CDR2 as YYNGEE. CDR3 loop: CASSAGTAYGYTF.

CDR3 protein: CSVWGTGTASPGYTF. V and J are TRBV29-1 and TRBJ1-2; the D call from TCRdb, TRBD1, cannot be confirmed without DNA. Germline V CDR1 and CDR2: SQVTM, ANQGSEA. The CDR3 covers 15 residues.

The chain combines TRBV19 with TRBJ2-1. The CDR3 runs 13 residues. Germline CDR1 reads LNHDA; CDR2 reads SQIVND (reference sequence). This CDR3 is CASSPDQYNEQFF.

V gene TRBV10-3 combines with J gene TRBJ2-7. The CDR3 covers 13 residues. The germline gives CDR1 ENHRY, CDR2 SYGVKD. The CDR3: CAISESQFYEQYF.

This chain joins TRBV20-1 and TRBJ2-3. The CDR3 consists of 15 residues. Germline CDR1 reads DFQATT; CDR2 reads SNEGSKA (reference sequence). The CDR3 spells CSARDVSTSTDTQYF.

V is TRBV6-5 and J is TRBJ2-2. Germline V gives CDR1 MNHEY, CDR2 SVGAGI. The CDR3 totals 13 residues. The CDR3 sequence: CATQGTHTGELFF.

The V call is TRBV7-2, the J call TRBJ2-7. The CDR3 loop spans 13 amino acids. CDR1 and CDR2 (germline): SGHTA, FQGNSA. CDR3 sequence reads: CASSPSGSYEQYF.

This sequence joins TRBV6-5 and TRBJ1-1. Germline V lookup: CDR1 MNHEY, CDR2 SVGAGI. CDR3 size: 12 residues. This CDR3 is CASSQMNTEAFF.

The chain recombines TRBV7-3 with TRBJ1-1. CDR3 length: 13 amino acids. From germline, CDR1 is SGHTA and CDR2 FQGTGA. The CDR3 sequence: CASSLSVQTEAFF.

The V call is TRBV20-1, the J call TRBJ1-1. The CDR3 is 13 amino acids. Germline-derived CDR1 and CDR2 are DFQATT and SNEGSKA (reference sequence). CDR3: CSARDRWDTEAFF.